Reported below is one T cell receptor beta chain. The study recruited people aged roughly 18 to 100 years across roughly 23 US areas. Self-reported history from a screening survey and questionnaire set each donor's cohort. V was shortened by 3 bases and J by 2 bases, with 10 bases between the two germline ends. CDR3 length: 15 residues. Per the germline V gene, CDR1 is LNHDA and CDR2 is SQIVND (reference sequence). Under the authors' procedure: The authors estimated nucleated cell counts from reference gene primer amplification. Clones were sequenced by immunoSEQ multiplex PCR, and TCRdb holds only the in-frame ones, with some missing. Clone size and the V and J calls come from that table; the DNA yielded D and trimming. The repertoire holds 380,000 or so clones, with roughly 90% as singletons. This specimen comes from a study of blood T cell repertoires in COVID-19. Across the whole study: In each case, the material was cDNA or gDNA derived from T cells, B-cell-depleted T cells, or PBMCs.

This TCR was sampled from a young woman with acute COVID-19. Specimen: PBMCs or T cells enriched from blood (not recorded which). The chain combines TRBV19 with TRBJ2-2, with D perhaps TRBD1 (5 bases). The CDR3 nucleotides read TGTGCCAGTAGTATCAGGGTCGTAAACACCGGGGAGCTGTTTTTT. Translating gives CASSIRVVNTGELFF. The whole variable domain, filled in from reference TRBV19 and TRBJ2-2, reads DGGITQSPKYLFRKEGQNVTLSCEQNLNHDAMYWYRQDPGQGLRLIYYSQIVNDFQKGDIAEGYSVSREKKESFPLTVTSAQKNPTAFYLCASSIRVVNTGELFFGEGSRLTVL.